This T cell receptor (beta chain) was retrieved from a study of T cells in Graves' hyperthyroidism and ophthalmopathy. Authors of the study amplified TCR beta CDR3 regions from RNA transcripts. The primer set for the first-round RT-PCR of the TCR CDR3 was HTBI. TCRdb itself ran the multiplex PCR reads through MiXCR, one entry per CDR3 protein. The table includes over 250,000 distinct CDR3 sequences, less than 30% detected once. Patients having uncontrolled infection, another autoimmune disease, pregnancy or lactation were not included. Diagnoses were made from clinical symptoms, serum measures (thyroxine and TRAb), thyroid ultrasound and orbital computed tomography. This clonotype has at least ten counts. Germline V gene sequence: CDR1 LNHNV, CDR2 YYDKDF (reference sequence). The CDR3 spans 14 residues. V gave up 1 base and J gave up 1 base, with 4 bases separating them.

The sequence derives from a man in his forties with Graves' hyperthyroidism that later progressed to Graves' ophthalmopathy. The V and J genes are TRBV15 and TRBJ2-2; D remains unclear. Input material: blood. CDR3 region: CATSRGGNTGELFF. Here the CDR3 DNA reads TGTGCCACCAGCAGAGGAGGGAACACCGGGGAGCTGTTTTTT.